The table lists the clone carrying this T cell receptor (beta chain) with many counts. The data stem from a study of human T cells and chemical hapten exposure. Before extraction, the whole blood was not fractionated, and total RNA was taken from it. V dropped 0 bases and J dropped 4 bases, with 13 bases sitting between them. The CDR3 is 15 amino acids. Per the germline V gene, CDR1 is DFQATT and CDR2 is SNEGSKA (reference sequence). MiXCR, applied by TCRdb to the 5' RACE reads, yields one record per CDR3 protein. The data show some 150,000 distinct CDR3 sequences, roughly 4% seen once. V and J are TRBV20-1 and TRBJ2-4, with unresolved D. This receptor was obtained from a female donor in good health. The CDR3 sequence: CSARDTVQQKNIQYF. CDR3 bases: TGCAGTGCTAGAGATACGGTACAGCAAAAAAACATTCAGTACTTC.